These 4 T cell receptor beta chains came from one sample sequenced in a study of T cell changes during pregnancy in multiple sclerosis. The table came from immunoSEQ multiplex PCR; TCRdb's copy has only in-frame clones and leaves some out. The repertoire holds more than 35,000 clones, with roughly 93% as singletons. The sequences come from CD4+ T cells from peripheral blood mononuclear cells, collected in the second trimester of pregnancy. These receptors were collected from a female donor with multiple sclerosis, enrolled in a pregnancy study.

This sequence joins TRBV15 and TRBJ1-6, with D unresolved. Germline V lookup: CDR1 LNHNV, CDR2 YYDKDF (reference sequence). V lost 2 bases to trimming and J lost 10 bases, with 6 bases between them. The CDR3 sequence is 12 residues long. As DNA, the CDR3 is TGTGCCACCAGCAGACCCTTATCACCCCTCCACTTT. Its translation is CATSRPLSPLHF.

The chain joins TRBV27 to TRBJ2-3; D call uncertain. There are 14 residues in the CDR3. Germline V gene sequence: CDR1 MNHEY, CDR2 SMNVEV (reference sequence). The V end was cut by 5 bases, the J end by 6 bases, with 15 bases between. The CDR3 spells CASSPPPWRDTQYF. Written as DNA, the CDR3 is TGTGCCAGCAGTCCTCCCCCATGGCGGGATACGCAGTATTTT.

V is TRBV9 and J is TRBJ2-3; TRBD2 matches 13 bases. CDR3 length: 16 residues. Germline values: CDR1 SGDLS, CDR2 YYNGEE. V lost 4 bases and J lost 5; bases outside the gene matches: 7. The chain's CDR3 is CASSPQLAGGVDTQYF. In nucleotides, the CDR3 is TGTGCCAGCAGCCCCCAACTAGCGGGGGGGGTAGATACGCAGTATTTT.

The chain couples TRBV6-5 to TRBJ2-2, with 10 bases identical to TRBD1. The J segment lost 8 bases and the V segment lost 6 bases, leaving 6 bases of the junction unmatched. Germline CDR1 is MNHEY and CDR2 is SVGAGI. This CDR3 has 14 amino acids. CDR3 sequence (DNA): TGTGCCAGCAGCCGGACAGGGGGGCGGGGGGAGCTGTTTTTT. This gives the protein CASSRTGGRGELFF.